One sample yielded the 6 T cell receptor beta chains listed below, sequenced in a study of Graves' ophthalmopathy and Graves' hyperthyroidism. Amplified material comprised TCR beta CDR3 regions derived from RNA transcripts. First-round RT-PCR employed HTBI primers, with a second-round multiplex PCR after it. One entry per CDR3 protein results from TCRdb running MiXCR on the multiplex PCR reads. The sample carries 600,000 to 650,000 distinct CDR3 sequences, approximately 22% recorded once. Sequencing was carried out using peripheral blood. The receptors come from a woman in her late teens or twenties with stable Graves' hyperthyroidism. Some clones in this sample may be carry-over from other donors' samples.

This clonotype was counted at least ten times. The chain joins TRBV15 to TRBJ1-2; D may be TRBD1 (5 bases). Trimming cost V 0 bases and J 4 bases, with 9 bases left between them. The CDR3 extends over 14 amino acids. Germline assignment: CDR1 LNHNV and CDR2 YYDKDF (reference sequence). This CDR3 is CATSREGGTYGYTF. The CDR3 bases are TGTGCCACCAGCAGAGAGGGGGGGACCTATGGCTACACCTTC.

In this sample, this clonotype turned up many times. This chain uses TRBV12-3 or TRBV12-4 with TRBJ1-2, with 12 bases lining up with TRBD1. V lost 3 bases, J lost 6 bases, and 2 bases stayed unmatched. This CDR3 region has 14 residues. The CDR3 coding sequence is TGTGCCAGCAGTTTGGGGACAGGGGGCAATGGCTACACCTTC. Translating it yields CASSLGTGGNGYTF.

This clonotype occurred many times. The chain has TRBV12-3 or TRBV12-4 and TRBJ2-7; perhaps D is TRBD1 or TRBD2 (6 bases each). The CDR3 spans 15 residues. V lost 7 bases, J lost 4 bases, and 20 bases lay in between. The CDR3 nucleotides read TGTGCCAGCACCCCCGGGGTCGGGGGCGCATACGAGCAGTACTTC. This sequence encodes CASTPGVGGAYEQYF.

This clonotype has at least ten counts. The gene calls are TRBV15 and TRBJ1-6, with 9 bases matching TRBD1. Trimming cost V 3 bases and J 9 bases; bases outside gene matches: 9. Germline V gene lookup returns CDR1 LNHNV and CDR2 YYDKDF (reference sequence). CDR3 length equals 16 residues. The CDR3 nucleotides are TGTGCCACCAGCAGCCCCCGGGACAGGGATGGTTCACCCCTCCACTTT. It yields the protein CATSSPRDRDGSPLHF.

In its sample, this clonotype was seen many times. This sequence joins TRBV2 and TRBJ1-6; 7 nucleotides match TRBD1. The CDR3 sequence is 11 residues long. Germline CDR1 is SNHLY and CDR2 is FYNNEI. The ends lost 8 bases at V and 14 bases at J; junction bases unmatched: 6. In DNA form, the CDR3 reads TGTGCCAGCTCTAGGGGGCCGTCCCTCCACTTT. This translates into CASSRGPSLHF.

V usage is TRBV6-1 and J usage is TRBJ2-5; D uncertain. Trimming left V 0 bases short and J 4 bases short, with 6 bases between. The CDR3 sequence is 13 residues long. Germline CDR1 is MNHNS and CDR2 is SASEGT. Here the CDR3 reads CASSEAFSETQYF. The CDR3 nucleotides are TGTGCCAGCAGTGAAGCATTCTCAGAGACCCAGTACTTC.